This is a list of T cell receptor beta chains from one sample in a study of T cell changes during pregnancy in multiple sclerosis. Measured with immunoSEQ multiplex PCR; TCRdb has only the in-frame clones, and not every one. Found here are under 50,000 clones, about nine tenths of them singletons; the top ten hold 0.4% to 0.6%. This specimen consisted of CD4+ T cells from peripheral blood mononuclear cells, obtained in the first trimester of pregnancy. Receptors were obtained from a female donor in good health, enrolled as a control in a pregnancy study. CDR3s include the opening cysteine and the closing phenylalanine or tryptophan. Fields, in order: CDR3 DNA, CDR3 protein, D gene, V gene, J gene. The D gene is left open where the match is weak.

DNA: TGTGCCAGCATCGCGCGACAGGATAGCAATCAGCCCCAGCATTTT; CDR3: CASIARQDSNQPQHF; D: .; V: TRBV6-6; J: TRBJ1-5
DNA: TGTGCCAGCAGCCCCCGCTCGCAGAGGGCCAACTACGAGCAGTACTTC; CDR3: CASSPRSQRANYEQYF; D: .; V: TRBV5-5; J: TRBJ2-7
DNA: TGTGCCAGCAGTGACAGCGAGGCTAGGAATTCACCCCTCCACTTT; CDR3: CASSDSEARNSPLHF; D: .; V: TRBV6-1; J: TRBJ1-6
DNA: TGTGCCAGCAGCTTATTCCCCGGACTAGCGGGGGGCACAGATACGCAGTATTTT; CDR3: CASSLFPGLAGGTDTQYF; D: TRBD2; V: TRBV7-3; J: TRBJ2-3
DNA: TGTGCCACTTCAGGGGGAAGGCTATCGGACACTGAAGCTTTCTTT; CDR3: CATSGGRLSDTEAFF; D: TRBD1; V: TRBV5-4; J: TRBJ1-1
DNA: TGTGCCAGCACCTCCCCCGGGGGAAACACCATATATTTT; CDR3: CASTSPGGNTIYF; D: .; V: TRBV6-5; J: TRBJ1-3
DNA: TGTGCCAGCAGCCAACCCTGGGGGGGGACTAGCGGGAGGAATGAGCAGTTCTTC; CDR3: CASSQPWGGTSGRNEQFF; D: TRBD2; V: TRBV4-2; J: TRBJ2-1
DNA: TGTGCCATGTCGGAGGGCCTCTATGGCTACACCTTC; CDR3: CAMSEGLYGYTF; D: .; V: TRBV6-6; J: TRBJ1-2
DNA: TGTGCCAGCAGCTTAGCGAGAAGGGGCGAAGGCAATCAGCCCCAGCATTTT; CDR3: CASSLARRGEGNQPQHF; D: .; V: TRBV7-9; J: TRBJ1-5
DNA: TGTGCCAGCTCCCCGGACTCCCTCGGCGAGCAGTACTTC; CDR3: CASSPDSLGEQYF; D: .; V: TRBV18; J: TRBJ2-7
DNA: TGTGCTAGCAGCTTACTACAGCGAGGGAACAATGAGCAGTTCTTC; CDR3: CASSLLQRGNNEQFF; D: .; V: TRBV7-7; J: TRBJ2-1
DNA: TGCGCCAGCAGCCAAGGGGTGGACAGGGAGGACACTGAAGCTTTCTTT; CDR3: CASSQGVDREDTEAFF; D: TRBD1; V: TRBV4-1; J: TRBJ1-1